This T cell receptor (beta chain) was sequenced for a study of graft-versus-host responses after intestinal transplantation. Overall study: All recipients got anti-thymocyte globulin induction, then tacrolimus and steroids for approximately 3 years. Overall study findings and caveats: Early after transplant, HvG declines were associated with peak levels of circulating GvH clones.

Trimming took 3 bases from V and 11 from J; bases not matched to a gene: 13. The CDR3 length is 14 residues. Per germline, CDR1 SGHAT and CDR2 FQNNGV. Produced via immunoSEQ multiplex PCR; TCRdb's table is partial and in-frame only. Seen here are around 25,000 clones, less than 90% observed once, and the top ten hold 1% to 1.3%. On this clone: Its cognate antigen is unknown.

The sequence derives from a human patient who received an intestinal transplant, so some T cells may come from the graft donor. This sequence joins TRBV11-2 and TRBJ2-7, with TRBD2 matching 7 bases. The sample here was PBMCs, taken 28 days after intestinal transplant. The CDR3 sequence: CASSLLRGVFEKYF. CDR3 DNA: TGTGCCAGCAGCTTGCTTCGGGGGGTTTTTGAAAAGTACTTC.